This TCR beta chain was documented in a study of shared clonotypes between healthy human individuals (dated by TCRdb to 2019 to 2021). Concerning the study at large: A couple of women and a few men aged 18 to 49 years were included in the cohort. Blood TCR repertoires of a handful of healthy adults were deeply sequenced to estimate repertoire size and the extent of clonotype sharing between individuals. Per donor, leukapheresis produced somewhere between about 0.94 and 8.9 billion PBMCs. For each donor, three plates each were used for CD4 naive and CD4 memory, two plates were used for CD8 naive, and one plate was used for CD8 memory. To increase sequencing depth and limit assay-specific biases, TCR repertoire library preparation and sequencing were carried out by different laboratories using diverse techniques. General study outcomes and caveats: Only blood was sampled, and tissue TCR repertoires likely differ from those in blood. Compared with non-shared clonotypes, the clonotypes found in all four sorted-subset donors had higher generation probabilities. Because the study included a small number of donors, the genetic and exposure-history diversity represented was limited. Larger estimated clonotype richness was generally found for naive subsets than for memory subsets. Pairwise subsampling indicated that sequencing depth was expected to affect the degree of clonotype sharing among donors. When several donors were compared, the shared fraction of clonotypes was about 5% for naive CD4, more than 3% for naive CD8, more than 2% for memory CD4, and roughly 0.43% for memory CD8. Incomplete sequencing was indicated by rarefaction of sorted-subset datasets, despite the large sequencing depth.

Donors were healthy HIV-negative adults with no recently reported acute infections or vaccinations. All donors were Caucasian adults living in Nashville, Tennessee, USA. CD4+ T cells were enriched through magnetic negative selection, after which naive cells were positively selected on CD45RA and the remaining negative fraction served as the memory subset. Blood was obtained by leukapheresis, after which PBMCs were separated by Ficoll-Histopaque density gradient centrifugation and cryopreserved in liquid nitrogen vapor phase. Analytical flow cytometry was used to check the purity and quantity of each magnetically sorted T cell population. From each sorted fraction, genomic DNA was isolated and quantified by UV absorbance on a Nanodrop 2000c. Using the deep immunoSEQ assay, multiplex PCR amplified TCR CDR3 regions from genomic DNA. Extracted genomic DNA from each cell subset was spread evenly across all wells of several immunoSEQ 96-well plates, with each plate serving as a replicate. For sorted subsets, around 200 ng genomic DNA, equal to tens of thousands of T cell genomes, was loaded into each replicate PCR. Purified libraries were quantified with a Qubit 3.0 fluorometer, sized on a Bioanalyzer 2100, and re-quantified with the KAPA Library Quantification kit. A separate single-read 150-cycle Illumina NextSeq 550 flow cell was used to sequence each immunoSEQ 96-well plate. On the study's bioinformatics: Because only junctional sequences without quality scores were contained in the immunoSEQ output, filtering matching that applied to full-length reads could not be performed. Sequences were annotated with PyIR, a Python wrapper for IgBLAST v1.9, using IMGT germline references to assign V/J genes and CDR3. Reads were filtered out if the reads had weak V/J assignments (E-value above 1e-6), no CDR3, stop codons, out-of-frame junctions, or ambiguous translated residues. A V3J clonotype was defined by an identical inferred V gene, J gene, and CDR3 amino acid sequence. Percentage overlap between repertoires was computed as shared unique clonotypes divided by the size of the smaller repertoire. Richness of each repertoire was evaluated using RTK rarefaction, the Chao1 estimator, and Recon v2.1 estimates of unobserved clonotypes. For all TCRbeta clonotypes obtained by the gDNA method from a few donors, generation probabilities were computed with OLGA. Held by TCRdb, this immuneACCESS table contains in-frame sequences only and omits some clones. Under half of the omission traces to an unresolved V gene where checked; the cause of the rest is unknown. The DNA gave D and trimming, while V, J and clone size come from that table. This sample comprises some 500,000 clones, 90% to 97% of them detected only once. The leading ten clones occupy about 0.06% of the sample.

CDR1 and CDR2 (MNHEY, SVGAGI) derive from the germline V gene. The CDR3 runs 13 amino acids, cysteine and phenylalanine included. The kept DNA is CDR3 alone, 39 bases in frame from the first base. V ends up 4 bases short and J 2 bases short, with an unmatched junction base count of 2. On this clone itself: It has no known antigen specificity. Within one base of it there is no much larger clone, and no base qualities were kept.

Sequencing was carried out using naive CD4+ T cells sorted from blood. Sample cell subset or site, as interpreted from the label and publication: CD45RA+ positively selected. This receptor was taken from a woman under 40 in good health. Recombination linked TRBV6-5 to TRBJ2-7; 7 bases in between match TRBD1. The nucleotides are TGTGCCAGCAGTTCGGGACAGACCTACGAGCAGTACTTC. Its amino acids are CASSSGQTYEQYF.